This TCR beta chain was sequenced in a study of blood T cell repertoires in COVID-19. Study as a whole: The study drew acute and convalescent COVID-19 samples from the United States, Italy and Spain. Nucleic acid was either cDNA or gDNA, and it came from T cells, B-cell-depleted T cells, or PBMCs.

Original handling: Nucleated cell counts were estimated from reference gene primer amplification. The method was immunoSEQ multiplex PCR; TCRdb's version includes in-frame clones alone and lacks a portion of them. Clone size and the V and J calls come from that table; the DNA yielded D and trimming. Of hundreds of thousands of clones in the sample, around 82% were seen once. From germline, CDR1 is SGDLS and CDR2 YYNGEE. The CDR3 spans 14 residues. Between the trimmed V and J ends, which lost 0 bases and 7 bases, there was a span of 13 bases. The chain has TRBV9 and TRBJ1-2, with D unclear. The source is a woman aged 80 or over with active or convalescent COVID-19. Sequenced: peripheral blood. CDR3 in DNA: TGTGCCAGCAGCGTAGCCCCTTCTCAGGCTGGCTACACCTTC. Its translation: CASSVAPSQAGYTF. Together with reference TRBV9 and TRBJ1-2, the CDR3 gives the full variable domain: DSGVTQTPKHLITATGQRVTLRCSPRSGDLSVYWYQQSLDQGLQFLIQYYNGEERAKGNILERFSAQQFPDLHSELNLSSLELGDSALYFCASSVAPSQAGYTFGSGTRLTVV.